Listed below are T cell receptor beta chains from one sample, sequenced in a study of cytomegalovirus exposure and HLA in healthy donors. Sequenced by immunoSEQ multiplex PCR; TCRdb stores in-frame clones only, minus some. The sample shows about 160,000 clones, approximately 76% of them seen only once. Source material: PBMCs. The origin of the receptors is a man between 60 and 75 years old in good health and CMV-seronegative. Each CDR3 is given with its conserved first and last residue. The D gene is left open where the match is weak. Rows give clone size only sometimes, using once, few, many, or a class for an expanded clone.

TRBV19,NA,TRBJ2-7,once,TGTGCCAGTAGCAACACCTACGAGCAGTACTTC,CASSNTYEQYF
TRBV14,NA,TRBJ2-1,NA,TGTGCCAGCAGCCAAGTGTCTAGCCAGCAGTTCTTC,CASSQVSSQQFF
TRBV5-6,TRBD1,TRBJ1-2,NA,TGTGCCAGCAGCTGGGACAGGACCCATGGCTACACCTTC,CASSWDRTHGYTF
TRBV2,NA,TRBJ1-1,few,TGTGCCAGCAGAGCCCGGGAGGTGAACACTGAAGCTTTCTTT,CASRAREVNTEAFF
TRBV5-1,TRBD1,TRBJ1-1,NA,TGCGCCAGCAGGCAAGACAGGGCGACGTTGAACACTGAAGCTTTCTTT,CASRQDRATLNTEAFF
TRBV7-6,TRBD1,TRBJ2-1,NA,TGTGCCAGCAGCACGGGACAGGAAGGTATCGAGCAGTTCTTC,CASSTGQEGIEQFF
TRBV7-8,NA,TRBJ2-5,NA,TGTGCCAGCAGCTTAGCACTAGTTTCGGCGGAGACCCAGTACTTC,CASSLALVSAETQYF
TRBV9,NA,TRBJ1-4,NA,TGTGCCAGCAGCCCCCAGACGGGTAAAAATGAAAAACTGTTTTTT,CASSPQTGKNEKLFF
TRBV29-1,TRBD2,TRBJ2-1,NA,TGCAGCGTTGAAGCGGGGGGCTACAATGAGCAGTTCTTC,CSVEAGGYNEQFF
TRBV5-1,TRBD1,TRBJ2-7,NA,TGCGCCAGCAGCGGCCTCGGACAGGGCCACGAGCAGTACTTC,CASSGLGQGHEQYF
TRBV7-2,NA,TRBJ2-2,NA,TGTGCCAGCAGCCACGGACGCGGGACCGGGGAGCTGTTTTTT,CASSHGRGTGELFF
TRBV27,NA,TRBJ2-2,NA,TGTGCCAGCAGTCCAAGGACAGACAGAGCGAACACCGGGGAGCTGTTTTTT,CASSPRTDRANTGELFF
TRBV5-8,NA,TRBJ2-7,few,TGTGCCAGCAGCTTGCGACTGCCTCCCTACGAGCAGTACTTC,CASSLRLPPYEQYF
TRBV7-2,TRBD2,TRBJ2-5,NA,TGTGCCAGCAGCTTAGCGGGCCTAGCGGGAGAGACCCAGTACTTC,CASSLAGLAGETQYF
TRBV10-3,TRBD1,TRBJ1-2,NA,TGTGCCATCACAGAGACCACAGGGGCGGGAGGCTACACCTTC,CAITETTGAGGYTF
TRBV28,NA,TRBJ2-5,NA,TGTGCCAGCAGTTCGGACAGGACTATGTCGGAGACCCAGTACTTC,CASSSDRTMSETQYF
TRBV29-1,TRBD1,TRBJ1-1,few,TGCAGCGTTGAAGATAGGTGGACAGGGGTCACTGAAGCTTTCTTT,CSVEDRWTGVTEAFF
TRBV10-3,NA,TRBJ2-7,NA,TGTGCCATCAGTTCTCAGGGTGATTTGGGCGAGCAGTACTTC,CAISSQGDLGEQYF
TRBV5-1,TRBD1,TRBJ1-1,NA,TGCGCCAGCAGAGTAGACAGGGGGCACACTGAAGCTTTCTTT,CASRVDRGHTEAFF
TRBV6-5,NA,TRBJ2-2,NA,TGTGCCAGCAGTTACTCGGTCAGGGGGGACCGGGAGCTGTTTTTT,CASSYSVRGDRELFF
TRBV11-1,NA,TRBJ1-3,NA,TGTGCCAGCAGCTCACCTAAGGACAGCTATGGAAACACCATATATTTT,CASSSPKDSYGNTIYF
TRBV5-1,TRBD2,TRBJ2-1,NA,TGCGCCAGCAGCTTGGGTATGGCGGGGGGGCCGGGTGAGCAGTTCTTC,CASSLGMAGGPGEQFF
TRBV9,TRBD2,TRBJ2-5,NA,TGTGCCAGCAGCGACGGGAGCGGGAGAAGGACCCAGTACTTC,CASSDGSGRRTQYF
TRBV28,NA,TRBJ1-5,NA,TGTGCCAGCAGCTTCGGGCGGGGAGGCAATCAGCCCCAGCATTTT,CASSFGRGGNQPQHF
TRBV11-2,TRBD2,TRBJ2-1,NA,TGTGCCAGCAGCTTAGGGGGCGGGAGCTACAATGAGCAGTTCTTC,CASSLGGGSYNEQFF
TRBV6-1,TRBD1,TRBJ1-2,once,TGTGCCAGCAGTGACCGGGACAGGGGTCGCTACACCTTC,CASSDRDRGRYTF
TRBV4-1,TRBD2,TRBJ2-7,NA,TGCGCCAGCAGCCATCAGCGGGAGGGCCCCTACGAGCAGTACTTC,CASSHQREGPYEQYF
TRBV5-4,NA,TRBJ1-4,NA,TGTGCCAGCAGTCTCAGAAGGGAGGGGGAAAAACTGTTTTTT,CASSLRREGEKLFF
TRBV5-8,NA,TRBJ2-4,few,TGTGCCAGCAGCTTGAGGCCAGGGGAGGCCAAAAACATTCAGTACTTC,CASSLRPGEAKNIQYF
TRBV12-5,TRBD1,TRBJ1-1,NA,TGTGCTAGTGGTTCGGCCGGGACAGGGGGCCTCACTGAAGCTTTCTTT,CASGSAGTGGLTEAFF
TRBV4-2,TRBD2,TRBJ2-1,NA,TGTGCCAGCAGCCAACCGGGGGGACTAATAAACAATGAGCAGTTCTTC,CASSQPGGLINNEQFF
TRBV27,NA,TRBJ2-5,NA,TGTGCCAGCAGTTTATTAGGCTCACCGGGTCGGGAGACCCAGTACTTC,CASSLLGSPGRETQYF
TRBV7-3,NA,TRBJ1-3,NA,TGTGCCAGCAGCTTAACGGGAGGACTCTCTGGAAACACCATATATTTT,CASSLTGGLSGNTIYF
TRBV27,NA,TRBJ1-5,NA,TGTGCCAGCAGTTTATCGTACAACCCCACTCAGCCCCAGCATTTT,CASSLSYNPTQPQHF
TRBV7-2,TRBD2,TRBJ2-1,NA,TGTGCCAGCAGCCCCGCGGGACTAGCGAACGGTGAGCAGTTCTTC,CASSPAGLANGEQFF
TRBV5-1,NA,TRBJ1-2,NA,TGCGCCAGCAGCCAAGCCCGAGAACGGGGCTACACCTTC,CASSQARERGYTF
TRBV11-3,NA,TRBJ2-2,NA,TGTGCCAGCAGCGAGGAAACCGGGGAGCTGTTTTTT,CASSEETGELFF
TRBV7-9,TRBD1,TRBJ1-1,NA,TGTGCCAGCAGCCCGGGGACAGACACTGAAGCTTTCTTT,CASSPGTDTEAFF
TRBV4-1,NA,TRBJ1-2,many,TGCGCCAGCAGCCAGGATCAACAGCCGACAGACGGATATGGCTACACCTTC,CASSQDQQPTDGYGYTF
TRBV5-6,NA,TRBJ2-7,NA,TGTGCCAGCAGCTTGTCTCTACAGGGTTTCTACGAGCAGTACTTC,CASSLSLQGFYEQYF
TRBV27,NA,TRBJ2-7,few,TGTGCCAGCAGTTTAGCGGCTAGCCGCACCTACGAGCAGTACTTC,CASSLAASRTYEQYF
TRBV19,NA,TRBJ1-2,few,TGTGCCAGTAGTATAAATCAAGATACGACAGAAGTCTATGGCTACACCTTC,CASSINQDTTEVYGYTF
TRBV30,TRBD2,TRBJ2-1,NA,TGTGCCCGGGGACTAGCAGAGTCTGGTGAGCAGTTCTTC,CARGLAESGEQFF
TRBV5-5,NA,TRBJ1-2,NA,TGTGCCAGCAGCCATGGTCAAGTACGGGATCGCTATGGCTACACCTTC,CASSHGQVRDRYGYTF
TRBV6-1,TRBD1,TRBJ1-6,NA,TGTGCCAGCAGTGACCCCGGGACAGGGGACTCACCCCTCCACTTT,CASSDPGTGDSPLHF
TRBV10-2,TRBD2,TRBJ2-1,NA,TGCGCCAGCAGTAGGGGGGCGGGGGGGTTCTCCTACAATGAGCAGTTCTTC,CASSRGAGGFSYNEQFF